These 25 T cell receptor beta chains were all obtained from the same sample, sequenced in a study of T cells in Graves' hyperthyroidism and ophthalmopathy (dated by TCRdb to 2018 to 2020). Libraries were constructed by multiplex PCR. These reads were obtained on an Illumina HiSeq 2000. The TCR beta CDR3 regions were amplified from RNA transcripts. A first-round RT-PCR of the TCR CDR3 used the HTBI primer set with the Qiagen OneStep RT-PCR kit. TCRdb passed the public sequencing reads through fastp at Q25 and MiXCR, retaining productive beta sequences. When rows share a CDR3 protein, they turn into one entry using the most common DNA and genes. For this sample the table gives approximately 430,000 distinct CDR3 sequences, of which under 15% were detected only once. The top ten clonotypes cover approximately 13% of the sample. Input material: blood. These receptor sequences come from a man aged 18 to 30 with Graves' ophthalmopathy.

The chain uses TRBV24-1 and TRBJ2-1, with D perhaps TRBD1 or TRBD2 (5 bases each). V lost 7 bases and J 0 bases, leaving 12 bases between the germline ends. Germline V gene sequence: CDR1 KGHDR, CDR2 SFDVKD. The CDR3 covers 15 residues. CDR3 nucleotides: TGTGCCACCAGCTTCGGGGACCCCTCCTACAATGAGCAGTTCTTC. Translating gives CATSFGDPSYNEQFF.

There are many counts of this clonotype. The CDR3, as DNA: TGCGCCAGCACCCGACAGGGCAATGAGCAGTTCTTC. Its translation: CASTRQGNEQFF. The chain links TRBV5-1 to TRBJ2-1; 7 nucleotides match TRBD1. The CDR3 runs to 12 residues. Germline V lookup: CDR1 SGHRS, CDR2 YFSETQ. The V gene end was trimmed by 6 bases and the J gene end by 6 bases; junction bases not matched to a gene: 3.

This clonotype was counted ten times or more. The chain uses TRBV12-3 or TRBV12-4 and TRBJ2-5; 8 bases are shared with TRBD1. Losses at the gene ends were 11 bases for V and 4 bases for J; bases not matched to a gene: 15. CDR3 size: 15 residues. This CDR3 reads CAATVRDRQRETQYF. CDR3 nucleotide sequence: TGTGCCGCGACGGTCCGGGACAGGCAAAGAGAGACCCAGTACTTC.

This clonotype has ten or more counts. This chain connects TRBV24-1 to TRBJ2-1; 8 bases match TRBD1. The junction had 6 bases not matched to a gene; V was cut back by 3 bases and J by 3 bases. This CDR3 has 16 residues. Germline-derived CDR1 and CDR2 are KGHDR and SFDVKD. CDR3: CATSDGSGGVYNEQFF. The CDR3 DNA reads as TGTGCCACCAGTGATGGGTCAGGGGGCGTCTACAATGAGCAGTTCTTC.

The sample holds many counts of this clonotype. The CDR3 DNA reads TGCGCCAGCAGCTTGGGAGCACAGGTGTGGAATTCACCCCTCCACTTT. It translates to CASSLGAQVWNSPLHF. The chain joins TRBV5-1 to TRBJ1-6; a possible D gene is TRBD1 (5 bases). The CDR3 runs to 16 residues. Germline loops: CDR1 SGHRS, CDR2 YFSETQ. V was pared by 0 bases and J by 7 bases, with 14 bases between.

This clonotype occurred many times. The DNA for the CDR3 is TGCAGTGCTGCTACTAGCGGAAATTACGAGCAGTACTTC. Translation: CSAATSGNYEQYF. The gene calls are TRBV20-1 and TRBJ2-7; 8 bases line up with TRBD2. The CDR3 has 13 residues. Per the germline V gene, CDR1 is DFQATT and CDR2 is SNEGSKA (reference sequence). V lost 5 bases to trimming and J lost 4 bases; unmatched junction nucleotides: 7.

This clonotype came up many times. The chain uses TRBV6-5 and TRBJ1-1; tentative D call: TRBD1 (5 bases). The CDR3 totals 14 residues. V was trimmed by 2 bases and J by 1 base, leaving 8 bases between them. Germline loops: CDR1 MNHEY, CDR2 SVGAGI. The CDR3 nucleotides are TGTGCCAGCAGTTACCCGGGACCGAACACTGAAGCTTTCTTT. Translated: CASSYPGPNTEAFF.

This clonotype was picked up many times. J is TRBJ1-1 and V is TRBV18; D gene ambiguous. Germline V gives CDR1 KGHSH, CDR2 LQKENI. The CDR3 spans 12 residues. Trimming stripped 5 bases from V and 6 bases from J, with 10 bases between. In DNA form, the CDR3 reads TGTGCCAGCTCAGTGCAGACGGCTGAAGCTTTCTTT. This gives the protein CASSVQTAEAFF.

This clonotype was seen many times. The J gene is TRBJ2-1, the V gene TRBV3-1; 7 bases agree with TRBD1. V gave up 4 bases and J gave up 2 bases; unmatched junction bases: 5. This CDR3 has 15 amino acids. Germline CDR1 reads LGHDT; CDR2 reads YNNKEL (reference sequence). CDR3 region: CASSPGQPPYNEQFF. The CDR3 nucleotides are TGTGCCAGCAGCCCGGGACAGCCACCCTACAATGAGCAGTTCTTC.

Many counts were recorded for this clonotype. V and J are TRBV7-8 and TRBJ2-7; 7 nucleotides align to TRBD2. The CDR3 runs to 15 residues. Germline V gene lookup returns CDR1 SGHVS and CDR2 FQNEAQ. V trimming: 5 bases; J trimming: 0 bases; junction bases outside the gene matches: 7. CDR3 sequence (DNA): TGTGCCAGCAGCCGTAGCGGGTTAAGCTCCTACGAGCAGTACTTC. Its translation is CASSRSGLSSYEQYF.

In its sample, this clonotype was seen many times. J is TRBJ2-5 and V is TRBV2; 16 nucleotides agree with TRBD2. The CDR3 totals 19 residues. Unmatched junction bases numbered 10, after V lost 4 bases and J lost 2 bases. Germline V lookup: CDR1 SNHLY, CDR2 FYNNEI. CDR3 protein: CASSAPVRGLAGGQETQYF. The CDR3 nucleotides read TGTGCCAGCAGTGCCCCGGTCAGGGGACTAGCGGGAGGGCAAGAGACCCAGTACTTC. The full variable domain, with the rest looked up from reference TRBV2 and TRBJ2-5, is EPEVTQTPSHQVTQMGQEVILRCVPISNHLYFYWYRQILGQKVEFLVSFYNNEISEKSEIFDDQFSVERPDGSNFTLKIRSTKLEDSAMYFCASSAPVRGLAGGQETQYFGPGTRLLVL.

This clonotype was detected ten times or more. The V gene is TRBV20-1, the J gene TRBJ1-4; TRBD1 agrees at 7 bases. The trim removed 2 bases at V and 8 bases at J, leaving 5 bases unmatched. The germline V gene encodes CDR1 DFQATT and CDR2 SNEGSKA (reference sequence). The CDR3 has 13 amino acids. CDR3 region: CSARTGVDEKLFF. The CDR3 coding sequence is TGCAGTGCTAGAACAGGGGTTGACGAAAAACTGTTTTTT.

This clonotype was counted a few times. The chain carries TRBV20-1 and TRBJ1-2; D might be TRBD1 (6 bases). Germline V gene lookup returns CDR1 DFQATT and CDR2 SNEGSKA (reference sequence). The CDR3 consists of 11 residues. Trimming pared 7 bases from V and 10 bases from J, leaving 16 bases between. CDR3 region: CSGLGGTVYTF. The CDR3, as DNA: TGCAGTGGGCTCGGGGGCACAGTCTACACCTTC.

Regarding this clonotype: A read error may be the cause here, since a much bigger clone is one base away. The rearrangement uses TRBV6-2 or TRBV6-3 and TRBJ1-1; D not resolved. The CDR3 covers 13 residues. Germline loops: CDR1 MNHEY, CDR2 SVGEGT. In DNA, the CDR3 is TGTGCCAGCAGATACTCGAGCGGGACTGAAGCTTTCTTT. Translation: CASRYSSGTEAFF.

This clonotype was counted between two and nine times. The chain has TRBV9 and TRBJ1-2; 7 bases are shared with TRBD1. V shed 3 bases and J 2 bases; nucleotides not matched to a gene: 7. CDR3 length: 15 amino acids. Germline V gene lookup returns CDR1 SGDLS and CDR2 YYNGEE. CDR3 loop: CASSASGTANYGYTF. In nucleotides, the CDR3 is TGTGCCAGCAGCGCATCCGGGACAGCGAACTATGGCTACACCTTC.

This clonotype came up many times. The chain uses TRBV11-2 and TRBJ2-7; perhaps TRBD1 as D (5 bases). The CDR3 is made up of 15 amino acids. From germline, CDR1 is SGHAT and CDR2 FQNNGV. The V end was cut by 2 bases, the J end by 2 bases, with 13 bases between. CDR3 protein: CASSLFLDNTYEQYF. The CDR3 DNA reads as TGTGCCAGCAGCTTATTTCTGGACAACACCTACGAGCAGTACTTC.

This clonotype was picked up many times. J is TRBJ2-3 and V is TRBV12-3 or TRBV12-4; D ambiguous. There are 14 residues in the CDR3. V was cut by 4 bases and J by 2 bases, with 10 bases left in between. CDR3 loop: CASSSTGTTDTQYF. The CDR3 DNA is TGTGCCAGCAGTTCTACTGGAACCACAGATACGCAGTATTTT.

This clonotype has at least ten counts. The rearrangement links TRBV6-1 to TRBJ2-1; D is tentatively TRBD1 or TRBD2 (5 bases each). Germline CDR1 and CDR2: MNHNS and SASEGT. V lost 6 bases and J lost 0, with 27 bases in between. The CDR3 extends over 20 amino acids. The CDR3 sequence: CASSVLTGPVERSSYNEQFF. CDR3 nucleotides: TGTGCCAGCAGCGTACTCACGGGGCCTGTAGAGCGGAGCTCCTACAATGAGCAGTTCTTC.

CDR3 sequence: CASSPEPYRLGPPHTIYF. CDR3 nucleotide sequence: TGTGCCAGCTCACCGGAACCTTACAGGCTGGGCCCTCCGCACACCATATATTTT. The J gene is TRBJ1-3, the V gene TRBV18; possible D gene TRBD1, 5 bases. The CDR3 has 18 amino acids. V was shortened by 3 bases and J by 8 bases, with 26 bases between the two germline ends. Per germline, CDR1 KGHSH and CDR2 LQKENI.

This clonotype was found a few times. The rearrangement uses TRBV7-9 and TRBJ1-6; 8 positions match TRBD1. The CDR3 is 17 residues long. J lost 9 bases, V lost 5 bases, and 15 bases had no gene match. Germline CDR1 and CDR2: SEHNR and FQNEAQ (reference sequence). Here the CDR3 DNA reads TGTGCCAGCAGCCAAAAACCCGATGCAGGGGGCACTTCACCCCTCCACTTT. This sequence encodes CASSQKPDAGGTSPLHF.

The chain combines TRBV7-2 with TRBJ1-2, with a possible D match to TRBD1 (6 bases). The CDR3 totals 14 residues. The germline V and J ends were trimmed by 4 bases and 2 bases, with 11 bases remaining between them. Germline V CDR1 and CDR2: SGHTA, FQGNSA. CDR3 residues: CASSSGDGNYGYTF. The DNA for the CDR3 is TGTGCCAGCAGCTCAGGGGACGGAAACTATGGCTACACCTTC.

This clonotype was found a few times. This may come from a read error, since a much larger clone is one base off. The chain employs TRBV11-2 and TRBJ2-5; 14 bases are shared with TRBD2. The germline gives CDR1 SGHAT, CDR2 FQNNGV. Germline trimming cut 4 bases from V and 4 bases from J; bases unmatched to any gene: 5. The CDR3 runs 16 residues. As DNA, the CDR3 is TGTGCCAGCAGCTCGACTAGCGGGGGGGACCGAGAGACCCAGTACTTC. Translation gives CASSSTSGGDRETQYF. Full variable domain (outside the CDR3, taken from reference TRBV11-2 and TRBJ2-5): EAGVAQSPRYKIIEKRQSVAFWCNPISGHATLYWYQQILGQGPKLLIQFQNNGVVDDSQLPKDRFSAERLKGVDSTLKIQPAKLEDSAVYLCASSSTSGGDRETQYFGPGTRLLVL.

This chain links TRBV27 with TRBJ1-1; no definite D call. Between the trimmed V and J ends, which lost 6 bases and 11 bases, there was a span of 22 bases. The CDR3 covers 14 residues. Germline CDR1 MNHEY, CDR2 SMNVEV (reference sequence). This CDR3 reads CASSAVIGNTGAFF. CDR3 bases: TGTGCCAGCAGCGCGGTGATTGGGAACACTGGGGCTTTCTTT.

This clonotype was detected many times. Here the CDR3 reads CSAHQLAGGLHNEQFF. The CDR3 DNA reads TGCAGTGCACACCAATTAGCGGGAGGGCTGCACAATGAGCAGTTCTTC. The chain couples TRBV20-1 to TRBJ2-1, with TRBD2 matching 11 bases. Germline values: CDR1 DFQATT, CDR2 SNEGSKA (reference sequence). Trimming at V came to 6 bases and at J to 5 bases, leaving 12 bases not matched to a gene. The CDR3 runs to 16 residues.

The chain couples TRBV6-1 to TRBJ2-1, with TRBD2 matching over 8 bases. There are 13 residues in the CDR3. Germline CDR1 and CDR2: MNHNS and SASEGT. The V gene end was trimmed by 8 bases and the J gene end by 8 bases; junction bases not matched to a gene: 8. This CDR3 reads CASELAGVDEQFF. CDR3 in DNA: TGTGCCAGCGAGCTAGCGGGCGTGGATGAGCAGTTCTTC.